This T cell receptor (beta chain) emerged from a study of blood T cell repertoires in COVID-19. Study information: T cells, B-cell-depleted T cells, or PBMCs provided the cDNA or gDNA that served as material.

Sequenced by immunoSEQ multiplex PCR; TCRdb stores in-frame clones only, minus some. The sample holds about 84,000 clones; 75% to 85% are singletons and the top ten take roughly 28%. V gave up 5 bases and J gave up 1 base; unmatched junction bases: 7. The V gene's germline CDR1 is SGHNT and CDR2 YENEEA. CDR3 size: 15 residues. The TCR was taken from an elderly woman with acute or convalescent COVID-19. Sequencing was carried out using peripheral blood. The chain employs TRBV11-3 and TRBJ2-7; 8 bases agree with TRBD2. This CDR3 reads CASSPGGTLSYEQYF. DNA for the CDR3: TGTGCCAGCAGCCCGGGAGGGACTCTTTCCTACGAGCAGTACTTC.